These 24 T cell receptor beta chains originate from one sample sequenced in a study of cytomegalovirus exposure and HLA in healthy donors. Vbeta (60) and Jbeta (13) primers were used in the PCR. Data came from immunoSEQ multiplex PCR; TCRdb stores just in-frame clones and leaves some out. This table has fewer than 200,000 clones, 70% to 85% appearing once. The sequenced sample consisted of PBMCs. The source is a human donor in good health.

The rearrangement uses TRBV19 and TRBJ2-1, with TRBD2 as a possible D gene (5 bases). The germline V gene encodes CDR1 LNHDA and CDR2 SQIVND (reference sequence). V lost 6 bases and J lost 9, with 15 bases in between. CDR3 length: 13 amino acids. The chain's CDR3 is CASSPASIREQFF. The CDR3 DNA follows: TGTGCCAGTAGCCCCGCTAGCATCCGTGAGCAGTTCTTC.

In the case of this clone: At one end, the junction sequence differs from germline, possibly due to a read error. The gene calls are TRBV7-7 and TRBJ2-5; 7 positions agree with TRBD1. From germline, CDR1 is SSHAT and CDR2 FNYEAQ (reference sequence). The CDR3 runs to 15 residues. The CDR3 DNA is TGTGCTAGCAGCCCCCTGAGGGGGCTAGGGGAGACCCAGTACTTC. This sequence encodes CASSPLRGLGETQYF.

This chain joins TRBV4-3 and TRBJ1-2; D is unclear. In germline, CDR1 is LGHNA, CDR2 YSLEER. Trimming stripped 1 base from V and 5 bases from J, with 5 bases between. CDR3 length: 12 amino acids. The CDR3, as DNA: TGCGCCAGCAGCCAAGGAGAGTATGGCTACACCTTC. Translated, it gives CASSQGEYGYTF.

The CDR3 region has the DNA TGCAGCGTTGAAACCTCGGGACAAGGAGAAAAACTGTTTTTT. The encoded protein is CSVETSGQGEKLFF. The J gene is TRBJ1-4, the V gene TRBV29-1; perhaps TRBD1 as D (6 bases). The CDR3 sequence is 14 residues long. V lost 2 bases and J lost 8, with 15 bases in between. Germline V gives CDR1 SQVTM, CDR2 ANQGSEA.

The gene calls are TRBV7-2 and TRBJ1-2; TRBD1 matches 7 bases. Germline lookup yields CDR1 SGHTA and CDR2 FQGNSA. The CDR3 covers 16 residues. The trim removed 1 base at V and 2 bases at J, leaving 7 bases unmatched. The CDR3 reads CASSLEGLGQNYGYTF. CDR3 DNA sequence: TGTGCCAGCAGCTTAGAAGGGTTGGGACAGAACTATGGCTACACCTTC.

This clone was detected a few times. The CDR3 loop reads CASSQTGLAGRNEQFF. As DNA, the CDR3 is TGCGCCAGCAGCCAGACGGGACTAGCGGGGCGAAATGAGCAGTTCTTC. The rearrangement uses TRBV4-1 and TRBJ2-1, with 13 positions matching TRBD2. CDR3 length: 16 amino acids. The trim removed 3 bases at V and 7 bases at J, leaving 6 bases unmatched. CDR1 MGHRA and CDR2 YSYEKL come from the germline V gene.

A few counts support this clone. This chain links TRBV7-9 with TRBJ1-2; 7 nucleotides align to TRBD1. The CDR3 has 15 amino acids. Germline values: CDR1 SEHNR, CDR2 FQNEAQ (reference sequence). V lost 7 bases to trimming and J lost 0 bases; unmatched junction nucleotides: 8. The CDR3 DNA reads TGTGCCAGCATCCACGCAGGGGGAGCTAACTATGGCTACACCTTC. It yields the protein CASIHAGGANYGYTF. The entire variable domain, with the rest obtained from reference TRBV7-9 and TRBJ1-2, is as follows: DTGVSQNPRHKITKRGQNVTFRCDPISEHNRLYWYRQTLGQGPEFLTYFQNEAQLEKSRLLSDRFSAERPKGSFSTLEIQRTEQGDSAMYLCASIHAGGANYGYTFGSGTRLTVV.

DNA of the CDR3: TGTGCCAGTAGTACCGAGGGACAGGGTAGGGAAAAACTGTTTTTT. Translated, it gives CASSTEGQGREKLFF. V is TRBV19 and J is TRBJ1-4; TRBD1 agrees at 9 bases. Germline V gene sequence: CDR1 LNHDA, CDR2 SQIVND (reference sequence). This CDR3 has 15 amino acids. With V trimmed by 4 bases and J by 8 bases, 8 bases remained unmatched.

The chain has TRBV14 and TRBJ2-5; 7 bases match TRBD1. The DNA end favors TRBJ2-7, so the J call may be wrong. This CDR3 is 15 amino acids long. Per germline, CDR1 SGHDN and CDR2 FVKESK. This CDR3 is CASSEGTEVSYEQYF. In DNA, the CDR3 is TGTGCCAGCAGCGAGGGGACAGAGGTCTCCTACGAGCAGTACTTC.

The chain links TRBV27 to TRBJ1-3; D ambiguous. Germline-derived CDR1 and CDR2 are MNHEY and SMNVEV (reference sequence). This CDR3 is 15 amino acids long. With 2 bases removed from V and 0 bases from J, the gap between germline ends came to 8 bases. The CDR3 DNA sequence: TGTGCCAGCAGTTTACGCGGGGACTCTGGAAACACCATATATTTT. The encoded protein is CASSLRGDSGNTIYF.

This clone was recorded only once. V and J are TRBV9 and TRBJ2-7; TRBD2 matches 12 bases. Trimming at V came to 5 bases and at J to 7 bases, leaving 4 bases not matched to a gene. The CDR3 length is 13 residues. Germline CDR1 reads SGDLS; CDR2 reads YYNGEE. The DNA of the CDR3 is TGTGCCAGCAGTGCCGGGACTAGCGGGGAGCAGTACTTC. This translates into CASSAGTSGEQYF.

The gene calls are TRBV30 and TRBJ2-5; TRBD1 is a possible D gene (6 bases). The J call may be incorrect, as the DNA end agrees better with TRBJ2-7. The CDR3 contains 13 residues. The germline CDR1 and CDR2 sequences are GTSNPN and SVGIG (reference sequence). In nucleotides, the CDR3 is TGTGCCTGGAGCAGGGGTCCTCTCTACGAGCAGTACTTC. Its protein product is CAWSRGPLYEQYF.

This clone was counted once. This chain uses TRBV21-1 with TRBJ2-7; the table's D call, TRBD1, has no DNA check behind it. TRBV21-1 corresponds to a pseudogene. CDR3 length equals 19 residues. The CDR3: CASRKQSEVRDRIAYEQYF. CDR3 in DNA: TGTGCCAGCAGGAAACAAAGTGAAGTCCGGGACAGAATTGCCTACGAGCAGTACTTC.

This rearrangement joins TRBV19 to TRBJ1-5; D unresolved. The length of the CDR3 is 15 residues. Germline values: CDR1 LNHDA, CDR2 SQIVND (reference sequence). Trimming left V 3 bases short and J 1 base short, with 10 bases between. The CDR3 spells CASSIWHRSNQPQHF. The CDR3 DNA reads TGTGCCAGTAGTATTTGGCACCGAAGCAATCAGCCCCAGCATTTT. Variable domain in full (rest from reference TRBV19 and TRBJ1-5): DGGITQSPKYLFRKEGQNVTLSCEQNLNHDAMYWYRQDPGQGLRLIYYSQIVNDFQKGDIAEGYSVSREKKESFPLTVTSAQKNPTAFYLCASSIWHRSNQPQHFGDGTRLSIL.

The genes are TRBV10-3 and TRBJ2-2; 7 nucleotides align to TRBD2. CDR1 is ENHRY, CDR2 SYGVKD, per germline. The CDR3 length is 16 residues. Losses at the gene ends were 4 bases for V and 3 bases for J; bases not matched to a gene: 8. The CDR3 here is CAISVLRGGDTGELFF. The CDR3 DNA sequence: TGTGCCATCAGTGTTCTCCGCGGGGGAGACACCGGGGAGCTGTTTTTT.

There are a few counts of this clone. The chain links TRBV10-3 to TRBJ2-1, with D perhaps matching TRBD1 (6 bases). The V end lost 2 bases, the J end lost 4 bases, and 15 bases lay between the germline ends. CDR1 is ENHRY, CDR2 SYGVKD, per germline. This CDR3 spans 16 amino acids. The CDR3 bases are TGTGCCATCAGTGAGGAGCCAGGGGCCCGGTACAATGAGCAGTTCTTC. As protein: CAISEEPGARYNEQFF.

The rearrangement joins TRBV5-1 to TRBJ2-1, with 10 bases lining up with TRBD2. V was pared by 5 bases and J by 3 bases, with 5 bases of the junction left unmatched. The germline V gene has CDR1 SGHRS and CDR2 YFSETQ. This CDR3 contains 15 residues. The CDR3 here is CASRRSGGNYNEQFF. CDR3 nucleotides: TGCGCCAGCAGACGTAGCGGGGGGAACTACAATGAGCAGTTCTTC.

The J gene is TRBJ1-6, the V gene TRBV6-5; 9 bases align to TRBD1. The ends lost 8 bases at V and 8 bases at J; junction bases unmatched: 10. The CDR3 totals 15 residues. CDR1 and CDR2 (germline): MNHEY, SVGAGI. The CDR3 reads CASARTGGPDSPLHF. CDR3 sequence (DNA): TGTGCCAGCGCTAGAACAGGGGGCCCGGATTCACCCCTCCACTTT.

V is TRBV18 and J is TRBJ2-1; 8 bases match TRBD2. V was clipped by 4 bases and J by 10 bases; unmatched bases: 9. The CDR3 sequence is 14 residues long. From germline, CDR1 is KGHSH and CDR2 LQKENI. For the CDR3, the DNA is TGTGCCAGCTCACTCTCCGGGGGGGCGTTCGAGCAGTTCTTC. Its translation is CASSLSGGAFEQFF.

The chain joins TRBV7-6 to TRBJ2-1; D unclear. Germline CDR1 SGHVS, CDR2 FNYEAQ. Trimming took off 5 bases at V and 2 bases at J, with 10 bases between the two ends. This CDR3 contains 14 residues. The CDR3 protein is CASSPTNAYNEQFF. The CDR3 DNA is TGTGCCAGCAGCCCTACTAATGCCTACAATGAGCAGTTCTTC.

Details on this clone: Additional DNA sequences in this sample encode the identical CDR3. The rearrangement links TRBV27 to TRBJ2-7, with D possibly matching TRBD1 (5 bases). Trimming removed 2 bases from V and 4 bases from J, with 9 bases in between. The germline V gene encodes CDR1 MNHEY and CDR2 SMNVEV (reference sequence). This CDR3 has 13 amino acids. In DNA, the CDR3 is TGTGCCAGCAGTTTAGGCAGGGCGTACGAGCAGTACTTC. Its protein is CASSLGRAYEQYF.

The rearrangement uses TRBV5-1 and TRBJ2-2, with TRBD1 as a possible D gene (6 bases). The CDR3 extends over 14 amino acids. V shed 0 bases and J shed 3 bases, with 6 bases lying between them. Germline V gene data show CDR1 as SGHRS and CDR2 as YFSETQ. As DNA, the CDR3 is TGCGCCAGCAGCTTGGGACAGGACACCGGGGAGCTGTTTTTT. It codes for CASSLGQDTGELFF.

This clone has more than one count but fewer than ten. The chain recombines TRBV5-1 with TRBJ1-6; D ambiguous. Germline V gives CDR1 SGHRS, CDR2 YFSETQ. The length of the CDR3 is 17 residues. V gave up 0 bases and J gave up 6 bases, with 16 bases separating them. The CDR3 here is CASSLDGSSSPNSPLHF. In nucleotides, the CDR3 is TGCGCCAGCAGCTTGGACGGGTCCTCAAGCCCTAATTCACCCCTCCACTTT.

The rearrangement joins TRBV6-5 to TRBJ2-3; perhaps TRBD1 as D (5 bases). CDR1 is MNHEY, CDR2 SVGAGI, per germline. V was shortened by 4 bases and J by 2 bases, with 10 bases between the two germline ends. There are 14 residues in the CDR3. This CDR3 is CASSFRQSTDTQYF. Here the CDR3 DNA reads TGTGCCAGCAGTTTTAGACAGTCCACAGATACGCAGTATTTT.